The 23 T cell receptor beta chains below all came from one sample that was sequenced in a study of cytomegalovirus exposure and HLA in healthy donors. A multiplex PCR was run with 60 Vbeta primers and 13 Jbeta primers. The data were produced by immunoSEQ multiplex PCR, yet TCRdb's version contains in-frame clones alone and is incomplete. The repertoire holds approximately 180,000 clones, with 70% to 80% as singletons. The sequenced sample was PBMCs. These receptors all stem from a woman aged 45 to 65 in good health and CMV-seronegative.

The chain has TRBV11-3 and TRBJ2-3, with 8 positions matching TRBD2. CDR1 is SGHNT, CDR2 YENEEA, per germline. This CDR3 is 16 amino acids long. V was pared by 5 bases and J by 2 bases, with 9 bases of the junction left unmatched. As DNA, the CDR3 is TGTGCCAGCAGCCGGGGAGCGGGGGAGGCCACAGATACGCAGTATTTT. Its protein product is CASSRGAGEATDTQYF.

The V and J genes are TRBV9 and TRBJ1-2; D is possibly TRBD1 (6 bases). The CDR3 length is 15 residues. V dropped 4 bases and J dropped 3 bases, with 16 bases sitting between them. Germline CDR1 is SGDLS and CDR2 is YYNGEE. CDR3 coding DNA: TGTGCCAGCAGCAATAAAGGGGGGGGATACTATGGCTACACCTTC. It codes for CASSNKGGGYYGYTF.

This chain joins TRBV28 and TRBJ1-1; D call uncertain. The CDR3 contains 11 residues. Germline V gives CDR1 MDHEN, CDR2 SYDVKM. V was clipped by 10 bases and J by 1 base, with 7 bases between them. CDR3 DNA sequence: TGTGCCACCCGAGCGAACACTGAAGCTTTCTTT. This sequence encodes CATRANTEAFF. Variable domain in full (rest from reference TRBV28 and TRBJ1-1): DVKVTQSSRYLVKRTGEKVFLECVQDMDHENMFWYRQDPGLGLRLIYFSYDVKMKEKGDIPEGYSVSREKKERFSLILESASTNQTSMYLCATRANTEAFFGQGTRLTVV.

The chain carries TRBV25-1 and TRBJ1-1; perhaps TRBD1 as D (6 bases). CDR3 size: 17 residues. From germline, CDR1 is MGHDK and CDR2 SYGVNS. V was shortened by 5 bases and J by 3 bases, with 22 bases between the two germline ends. The CDR3 sequence: CASSLEGTSDGDTEAFF. The CDR3 DNA reads as TGTGCCAGCAGTCTCGAGGGGACATCTGATGGGGACACTGAAGCTTTCTTT.

This clone was observed a single time. The chain carries TRBV6-5 and TRBJ1-1, with a weak D call TRBD1 (5 bases). The V and J ends lost 4 bases and 4 bases respectively, with 19 bases between them. This CDR3 is built from 16 residues. Germline values: CDR1 MNHEY, CDR2 SVGAGI. The chain's CDR3 is CASSSPGRGWGTEAFF. The CDR3 DNA reads as TGTGCCAGCAGTTCCCCGGGGAGGGGTTGGGGCACTGAAGCTTTCTTT.

The V and J genes are TRBV7-2 and TRBJ2-1, with 7 bases fitting TRBD2. V was pared by 3 bases and J by 2 bases, with 1 base of the junction left unmatched. CDR1 and CDR2 from the germline V gene are SGHTA and FQGNSA. The CDR3 totals 14 residues. The CDR3 region is CASSLAGAYNEQFF. CDR3 DNA: TGTGCCAGCAGCTTGGCGGGAGCCTACAATGAGCAGTTCTTC.

This clone has just a few counts. The V call is TRBV4-2, the J call TRBJ1-5; 9 bases align to TRBD1. CDR3 size: 15 residues. In germline, CDR1 is LGHNA, CDR2 YNFKEQ. Germline trimming cut 4 bases from V and 6 bases from J; bases unmatched to any gene: 7. The CDR3 coding sequence is TGTGCCAGCAGCCTCATACAGGGGGCGGCTCAGCCCCAGCATTTT. Its protein is CASSLIQGAAQPQHF.

The chain carries TRBV15 and TRBJ2-3; 9 bases line up with TRBD2. After removal of 5 bases from V and 0 bases from J, the junction contained 3 bases not matched to a gene. Germline V gene lookup returns CDR1 LNHNV and CDR2 YYDKDF (reference sequence). This CDR3 has 15 residues. CDR3: CATSLGLASTDTQYF. CDR3 coding DNA: TGTGCCACCAGCCTAGGACTAGCGAGCACAGATACGCAGTATTTT.

The J gene is TRBJ2-7, the V gene TRBV5-6, with D maybe TRBD1 (7 bases). The CDR3 runs 18 residues. The V gene lost 4 bases and the J gene lost 2 bases, with 25 bases spanning the gap. Germline loops: CDR1 SGHDT, CDR2 YYEEEE. The CDR3 DNA reads as TGTGCCAGCAGCAACGACAGGGTCATTCGCCGCGGGACCTACGAGCAGTACTTC. Encoded protein: CASSNDRVIRRGTYEQYF.

This clone has a handful of counts. The rearrangement joins TRBV4-3 to TRBJ1-4; maybe TRBD1 (5 bases). Trimming took off 0 bases at V and 8 bases at J, with 16 bases between the two ends. Germline V gene data show CDR1 as LGHNA and CDR2 as YSLEER. The CDR3 runs 16 residues. CDR3 nucleotide sequence: TGCGCCAGCAGCCAAGATGAGGCAGGGAGGTGGGAAAAACTGTTTTTT. As protein: CASSQDEAGRWEKLFF.

The chain carries TRBV7-2 and TRBJ2-7; 9 nucleotides align to TRBD2. V lost 5 bases to trimming and J lost 2 bases; unmatched junction nucleotides: 4. Looked up from germline, CDR1 is SGHTA and CDR2 is FQGNSA. The CDR3 is 14 residues long. The CDR3 nucleotides read TGTGCCAGCAGCCCACGACTAGCGGCCTACGAGCAGTACTTC. Translation gives CASSPRLAAYEQYF.

This clone was seen only once. The chain uses TRBV29-1 and TRBJ1-4; 7 bases agree with TRBD1. Germline V gives CDR1 SQVTM, CDR2 ANQGSEA. V shed 5 bases, J shed 4 bases, and the junction held 4 bases outside the gene matches. The CDR3 length is 13 residues. The CDR3 region is CSVSGGSNEKLFF. The CDR3 coding sequence is TGCAGCGTTTCAGGGGGGAGTAATGAAAAACTGTTTTTT. The variable domain in full, completed from reference TRBV29-1 and TRBJ1-4, reads SAVISQKPSRDICQRGTSLTIQCQVDSQVTMMFWYRQQPGQSLTLIATANQGSEATYESGFVIDKFPISRPNLTFSTLTVSNMSPEDSSIYLCSVSGGSNEKLFFGSGTQLSVL.

The chain carries TRBV6-5 and TRBJ1-5; the D gene is possibly TRBD1 (5 bases). The CDR3 is made up of 14 amino acids. V lost 5 bases, J lost 4 bases, and 12 bases lay in between. Per germline, CDR1 MNHEY and CDR2 SVGAGI. Here the CDR3 DNA reads TGTGCCAGCAGTAGAGACAGAATTAATCAGCCCCAGCATTTT. This codes for CASSRDRINQPQHF.

A few counts support this clone. The chain links TRBV6-5 to TRBJ2-7; 10 bases align to TRBD2. The germline V gene encodes CDR1 MNHEY and CDR2 SVGAGI. V lost 10 bases to trimming and J lost 6 bases; unmatched junction nucleotides: 9. The CDR3 is made up of 13 amino acids. Here the CDR3 reads CATKGTSESEQYF. The CDR3 DNA reads as TGTGCCACCAAAGGGACTAGCGAAAGCGAGCAGTACTTC.

The chain recombines TRBV5-1 with TRBJ2-4; D might be TRBD1 (6 bases). This CDR3 spans 15 amino acids. The germline gives CDR1 SGHRS, CDR2 YFSETQ. Trimming left V 0 bases short and J 2 bases short, with 9 bases between. CDR3 in DNA: TGCGCCAGCAGCTTGGGAGGGGGTACCAAAAACATTCAGTACTTC. As protein: CASSLGGGTKNIQYF. Variable domain in full (rest from reference TRBV5-1 and TRBJ2-4): KAGVTQTPRYLIKTRGQQVTLSCSPISGHRSVSWYQQTPGQGLQFLFEYFSETQRNKGNFPGRFSGRQFSNSRSEMNVSTLELGDSALYLCASSLGGGTKNIQYFGAGTRLSVL.

This chain links TRBV10-3 with TRBJ2-7; TRBD1 might be the D (6 bases). Germline lookup yields CDR1 ENHRY and CDR2 SYGVKD. The V end was cut by 6 bases, the J end by 6 bases, with 12 bases between. The CDR3 runs 12 residues. CDR3: CAIRGALGEQYF. As DNA, the CDR3 is TGTGCCATCAGGGGGGCCCTGGGCGAGCAGTACTTC.

The genes are TRBV5-1 and TRBJ1-2; D is ambiguous. The CDR3 spans 13 residues. V lost 0 bases to trimming and J lost 7 bases, with 10 bases between them. Germline V gives CDR1 SGHRS, CDR2 YFSETQ. In nucleotides, the CDR3 is TGCGCCAGCAGCTTGGCCAGCAGAGGTGGCTACACCTTC. Translation gives CASSLASRGGYTF.

The chain combines TRBV6-6 with TRBJ2-1; 7 bases are a match to TRBD2. V was pared by 6 bases and J by 5 bases, with 4 bases of the junction left unmatched. There are 13 residues in the CDR3. Looked up from germline, CDR1 is MNHNY and CDR2 is SVGAGI (reference sequence). The CDR3 nucleotides read TGTGCCAGCAGGCCGACTAGCAACAATGAGCAGTTCTTC. It translates to CASRPTSNNEQFF.

This clone was observed a handful of times. The V and J genes are TRBV5-8 and TRBJ1-4; no clear D gene. This CDR3 region has 13 residues. V was pared by 0 bases and J by 5 bases, with 5 bases between. CDR1 is SGHTS, CDR2 YDEGEE, per germline. The DNA for the CDR3 is TGTGCCAGCAGCTTGGATCGGAATGAAAAACTGTTTTTT. This translates into CASSLDRNEKLFF.

The J gene is TRBJ1-4, the V gene TRBV9; no firm D call. Germline V gene lookup returns CDR1 SGDLS and CDR2 YYNGEE. The length of the CDR3 is 17 residues. The V gene lost 0 bases and the J gene lost 5 bases, with 17 bases spanning the gap. The CDR3 DNA reads TGTGCCAGCAGCGTAGGTACGAGGCAACGGCTGAATGAAAAACTGTTTTTT. Encoded protein: CASSVGTRQRLNEKLFF.

The chain joins TRBV4-1 to TRBJ2-2; 7 positions agree with TRBD2. This CDR3 has 15 amino acids. The germline gives CDR1 MGHRA, CDR2 YSYEKL. The V gene end was trimmed by 1 base and the J gene end by 4 bases; junction bases not matched to a gene: 3. CDR3 sequence (DNA): TGCGCCAGCAGCCAAGGGTCTAGCGGCACCGGGGAGCTGTTTTTT. It encodes CASSQGSSGTGELFF.

The chain couples TRBV9 to TRBJ2-5, with TRBD2 identical over 10 bases. The end of the DNA fits TRBJ2-7 better, so the J call may be wrong. The CDR3 runs to 18 residues. Germline V gene sequence: CDR1 SGDLS, CDR2 YYNGEE. The CDR3 coding sequence is TGTGCCAGCAGCGTAGGTATTGCTAGCGGGAGTATGAGCTACGAGCAGTACTTC. Translation: CASSVGIASGSMSYEQYF.

The chain couples TRBV4-3 to TRBJ1-2; tentatively, D is TRBD1 (5 bases). This CDR3 region has 15 residues. Germline CDR1 reads LGHNA; CDR2 reads YSLEER. Trimming pared 1 base from V and 2 bases from J, leaving 11 bases between. CDR3 region: CASSQGLGGNYGYTF. The CDR3, as DNA: TGCGCCAGCAGCCAAGGTTTGGGGGGAAACTATGGCTACACCTTC.